Each of the 2 T cell receptor beta chains below was sequenced from the same sample in a study of T cell responses to AZD1222 COVID-19 vaccine. The protocol was immunoSEQ multiplex PCR, while the TCRdb copy is restricted to in-frame clones and leaves out a portion. The profile shows roughly 130,000 clones, about 93% of them singletons. The sample consisted of peripheral blood, taken 28 days after the second AZD1222 dose. Every receptor here comes from an adult who received the AZD1222 COVID-19 vaccine.

V is TRBV11-2 and J is TRBJ1-1, with a weak D call TRBD1 (5 bases). Germline V gene lookup returns CDR1 SGHAT and CDR2 FQNNGV. CDR3 size: 14 residues. Trimming left V 4 bases short and J 3 bases short, with 12 bases between. Here the CDR3 DNA reads TGTGCCAGCAGCTCAAGGCGGGGGGACACTGAAGCTTTCTTT. It is translated as CASSSRRGDTEAFF.

The rearrangement links TRBV6-2 or TRBV6-3 to TRBJ1-5, with D perhaps matching TRBD1 (5 bases). Germline loops: CDR1 MNHEY, CDR2 SVGEGT. The CDR3 totals 15 residues. V was shortened by 2 bases and J by 7 bases, with 15 bases between the two germline ends. The CDR3 protein is CASSYAATGGQPQHF. In DNA, the CDR3 is TGTGCCAGCAGTTACGCCGCCACGGGGGGGCAGCCCCAGCATTTT.